The 25 T cell receptor beta chains in this list originate from one sample, sequenced in a study of cytomegalovirus exposure and HLA in healthy donors. Vbeta (60) and Jbeta (13) primers were used in the PCR. Data came from immunoSEQ multiplex PCR; TCRdb stores just in-frame clones and leaves some out. Of 150,000 to 170,000 clones listed, around 70% were seen once; the top ten hold about 2.1%. Sequencing was carried out using PBMCs. These receptor sequences come from a man aged 30 to 39 in good health and CMV-seronegative.

This chain connects TRBV10-3 to TRBJ1-1; D may be TRBD1 (6 bases). Germline loops: CDR1 ENHRY, CDR2 SYGVKD. The V gene lost 4 bases and the J gene lost 1 base, with 13 bases spanning the gap. The CDR3 is 15 residues long. The chain's CDR3 is CAISGSGHTNTEAFF. CDR3 in DNA: TGTGCCATCAGTGGCTCGGGACACACGAACACTGAAGCTTTCTTT.

On this clone itself: Other nucleotide sequences from this sample produce the same CDR3. The chain has TRBV4-2 and TRBJ1-2; D remains unclear. With 0 bases removed from V and 4 bases from J, the gap between germline ends came to 9 bases. This CDR3 spans 14 amino acids. Germline-derived CDR1 and CDR2 are LGHNA and YNFKEQ. The DNA for the CDR3 is TGTGCCAGCAGCCAAGATCTTGGCGGCTATGGCTACACCTTC. Translating gives CASSQDLGGYGYTF.

The chain has TRBV5-1 and TRBJ2-7; perhaps TRBD1 as D (6 bases). The CDR3 has 15 residues. Trimming left V 3 bases short and J 2 bases short, with 15 bases between. The germline gives CDR1 SGHRS, CDR2 YFSETQ. In DNA, the CDR3 is TGCGCCAGCAGCTCCCGGGACAAGGGGGCCTACGAGCAGTACTTC. Protein sequence: CASSSRDKGAYEQYF.

The chain combines TRBV4-2 with TRBJ1-2, with D uncertain. The CDR3 contains 13 residues. In germline, CDR1 is LGHNA, CDR2 YNFKEQ. V lost 0 bases and J 9 bases, leaving 11 bases between the germline ends. The CDR3 loop reads CASSQERGLSYTF. The CDR3 DNA is TGTGCCAGCAGCCAAGAACGAGGGTTGAGCTACACCTTC.

The chain uses TRBV10-2 and TRBJ2-7, with 9 bases matching TRBD1. V lost 6 bases, J lost 5 bases, and 11 bases stayed unmatched. The length of the CDR3 is 15 residues. Per germline, CDR1 WSHSY and CDR2 SAAADI. The CDR3 nucleotides read TGCGCCAGCAGAAAGGGACAGGGCTTCCCCCACGAGCAGTACTTC. This codes for CASRKGQGFPHEQYF.

This chain joins TRBV28 and TRBJ2-2; unclear D gene. Between the trimmed V and J ends, which lost 1 base and 6 bases, there was a span of 12 bases. The CDR3 runs 15 residues. In germline, CDR1 is MDHEN, CDR2 SYDVKM. DNA for the CDR3: TGTGCCAGCAGTTTATCGTTAGTGGGCGCCGGGGAGCTGTTTTTT. Protein: CASSLSLVGAGELFF.

The chain couples TRBV5-8 to TRBJ2-2; 8 nucleotides align to TRBD1. The V gene end was trimmed by 4 bases and the J gene end by 3 bases; junction bases not matched to a gene: 5. The CDR3 length is 15 residues. Germline lookup yields CDR1 SGHTS and CDR2 YDEGEE. CDR3 DNA sequence: TGTGCCAGCAGCCACGGGACAGGTTACACCGGGGAGCTGTTTTTT. Protein product: CASSHGTGYTGELFF. Using reference TRBV5-8 and TRBJ2-2 for the parts outside the CDR3, the full variable domain is EAGVTQSPTHLIKTRGQQATLRCSPISGHTSVYWYQQALGLGLQFLLWYDEGEERNRGNFPPRFSGRQFPNYSSELNVNALELEDSALYLCASSHGTGYTGELFFGEGSRLTVL.

This clone was seen only a few times. This chain joins TRBV7-3 and TRBJ1-1, with a possible D match to TRBD1 (5 bases). Deletions cut 5 bases from V and 4 bases from J, with 11 bases between. Germline CDR1 and CDR2: SGHTA and FQGTGA. This CDR3 is 13 amino acids long. The CDR3, as DNA: TGTGCCAGCAGCCCCGGACATCCCACTGAAGCTTTCTTT. This codes for CASSPGHPTEAFF.

This sequence joins TRBV4-2 and TRBJ2-1; TRBD2 aligns across 10 bases. J gave up 10 bases and V 0 bases, and 9 bases lay outside the gene matches. This CDR3 region has 16 residues. Germline V CDR1 and CDR2: LGHNA, YNFKEQ. In nucleotides, the CDR3 is TGTGCCAGCAGCCAAGATCAAAGCGGGGGGGCCTGGGAGCAGTTCTTC. Its protein product is CASSQDQSGGAWEQFF.

The gene calls are TRBV5-1 and TRBJ1-6; D unresolved. The CDR3 loop spans 14 amino acids. Germline V lookup: CDR1 SGHRS, CDR2 YFSETQ. The V and J ends lost 1 base and 5 bases respectively, with 7 bases between them. CDR3 in amino acids: CASSLLENNSPLHF. The CDR3 bases are TGCGCCAGCAGCTTGTTAGAGAATAATTCACCCCTCCACTTT.

The chain employs TRBV28 and TRBJ1-2; D ambiguous. The CDR3 extends over 12 amino acids. Germline V gene sequence: CDR1 MDHEN, CDR2 SYDVKM. V was trimmed by 10 bases and J by 2 bases, leaving 11 bases between them. Written as DNA, the CDR3 is TGTGCCACCAGCGAGGTAAACTATGGCTACACCTTC. Amino acids: CATSEVNYGYTF.

This chain links TRBV21-1 with TRBJ2-7; the table's D call, TRBD2, was not checked against the DNA. TRBV21-1 is classified as a pseudogene. The CDR3 extends over 15 amino acids. CDR3 nucleotides: TGTGCCAGCAGCCGCCGGGACTTTGGGTTCTACGAGCAGTACTTC. Translating it yields CASSRRDFGFYEQYF.

This chain uses TRBV6-1 with TRBJ2-1; possibly TRBD2 for D (5 bases). Germline V gene sequence: CDR1 MNHNS, CDR2 SASEGT. This CDR3 region has 15 residues. V lost 4 bases and J 0 bases, leaving 10 bases between the germline ends. The CDR3, as DNA: TGTGCCAGCAGTGGGACTCTCCTCTCCTACAATGAGCAGTTCTTC. Protein: CASSGTLLSYNEQFF.

This clone came up a few times. This chain links TRBV4-2 with TRBJ2-1; 10 nucleotides align to TRBD1. The length of the CDR3 is 16 residues. J gave up 9 bases and V 3 bases, and 11 bases lay outside the gene matches. In germline, CDR1 is LGHNA, CDR2 YNFKEQ. CDR3 DNA sequence: TGTGCCAGCAGCCATGAAGGACAGGGGGAATTCGCTGAGCAGTTCTTC. This codes for CASSHEGQGEFAEQFF.

The rearrangement links TRBV7-9 to TRBJ2-5; 7 bases fit TRBD1. The DNA end is more similar to TRBJ2-7, so the J call may be wrong. This CDR3 region has 15 residues. Germline V gene sequence: CDR1 SEHNR, CDR2 FQNEAQ (reference sequence). CDR3 residues: CASSSTGAGAYEQYF. The CDR3 DNA reads as TGTGCCAGCAGCTCTACAGGGGCCGGAGCCTACGAGCAGTACTTC.

The gene calls are TRBV4-1 and TRBJ2-5; D call uncertain. V lost 4 bases and J lost 4, with 16 bases in between. Germline loops: CDR1 MGHRA, CDR2 YSYEKL. This CDR3 spans 15 amino acids. CDR3 region: CASSLQKDMRETQYF. The CDR3 nucleotides are TGCGCCAGCAGCCTACAGAAGGATATGAGAGAGACCCAGTACTTC.

This clone was counted between two and nine times. V is TRBV28 and J is TRBJ1-5, with D unclear. CDR1 and CDR2 from the germline V gene are MDHEN and SYDVKM. The CDR3 sequence is 14 residues long. With 2 bases removed from V and 0 bases from J, the gap between germline ends came to 5 bases. The CDR3 sequence is CASSLPDSNQPQHF. The DNA for the CDR3 is TGTGCCAGCAGTTTACCAGATAGCAATCAGCCCCAGCATTTT.

The rearrangement uses TRBV5-1 and TRBJ2-1; D ambiguous. Trimming took off 6 bases at V and 0 bases at J, with 7 bases between the two ends. CDR3 length equals 13 residues. Germline-derived CDR1 and CDR2 are SGHRS and YFSETQ. The CDR3 DNA follows: TGCGCCAGCACACGGAGCTCCTACAATGAGCAGTTCTTC. Amino acid sequence: CASTRSSYNEQFF.

This clone was detected only a few times. The genes are TRBV28 and TRBJ1-1; perhaps TRBD1 as D (5 bases). CDR3 length: 12 residues. Germline V gives CDR1 MDHEN, CDR2 SYDVKM. The V gene lost 5 bases and the J gene lost 5 bases, with 9 bases spanning the gap. For the CDR3, the DNA is TGTGCCAGCAGTCGGGGGGGTACTGAAGCTTTCTTT. Translated, it gives CASSRGGTEAFF.

This chain uses TRBV5-1 with TRBJ2-3; 9 bases agree with TRBD1. Germline values: CDR1 SGHRS, CDR2 YFSETQ. The CDR3 sequence is 15 residues long. V lost 4 bases, J lost 4 bases, and 7 bases stayed unmatched. The CDR3: CASSPDRGESDTQYF. The CDR3 nucleotides are TGCGCCAGCAGCCCGGACAGGGGAGAATCAGATACGCAGTATTTT.

The chain carries TRBV25-1 and TRBJ2-1; weak D call: TRBD2 (5 bases). V lost 1 base to trimming and J lost 3 bases, with 7 bases between them. The CDR3 consists of 14 residues. Germline CDR1 reads MGHDK; CDR2 reads SYGVNS. The CDR3 DNA is TGTGCCAGCAGTGAATCGGGGAACTACAATGAGCAGTTCTTC. Protein sequence: CASSESGNYNEQFF.

The rearrangement joins TRBV7-2 to TRBJ2-5; 10 bases are a match to TRBD1. With 8 bases clipped from V and 5 bases from J, the junction kept 8 bases outside the gene matches. Per the germline V gene, CDR1 is SGHTA and CDR2 is FQGNSA. This CDR3 has 14 residues. The CDR3 sequence is CASSRQGARETQYF. CDR3 nucleotides: TGTGCCAGCTCAAGACAGGGGGCGAGGGAGACCCAGTACTTC.

CDR3 DNA sequence: TGTGCCATCAGTGAAACCAGGGGCGGAGGAGAGACCCAGTACTTC. Translation: CAISETRGGGETQYF. The V call is TRBV10-3, the J call TRBJ2-5; TRBD1 is a possible D gene (6 bases). V was clipped by 3 bases and J by 4 bases, with 15 bases between them. The CDR3 is made up of 15 amino acids. Germline V gene lookup returns CDR1 ENHRY and CDR2 SYGVKD.

This clone has just one count. The genes are TRBV6-5 and TRBJ1-1; D uncertain. There are 14 residues in the CDR3. The germline gives CDR1 MNHEY, CDR2 SVGAGI. V lost 0 bases to trimming and J lost 1 base, with 6 bases between them. The CDR3 region has the DNA TGTGCCAGCAGTTACTCAGTCGGGAACACTGAAGCTTTCTTT. Protein: CASSYSVGNTEAFF.

The V call is TRBV6-5, the J call TRBJ2-2; no definite D call. The V and J ends lost 5 bases and 1 base respectively, with 5 bases between them. The CDR3 has 13 amino acids. Per germline, CDR1 MNHEY and CDR2 SVGAGI. The chain's CDR3 is CASSIMNTGELFF. The CDR3 coding sequence is TGTGCCAGCAGTATTATGAACACCGGGGAGCTGTTTTTT.